This T cell receptor beta chain was captured in a study of CXCR3-negative and CXCR3-positive naive CD8 T cells. The TRB libraries of cDNA were built by UMI-labeled 5' RACE. TCRdb reprocessed the 5' RACE reads, with one entry per CDR3 protein and no DNA. The sample has 70,000 to 95,000 distinct CDR3 sequences. Naive cells were sorted as CD45RO-, CCR7+, CD27+ and CD95-. The sequence was obtained from a human donor in good health. Some clones in this sample may be carry-over from other donors' samples. The sample consisted of naive CXCR3- CD8+ T cells from blood. Subset indicated: CD45RO-CCR7+CD27+CD95- naive CD8+ T cells lacking CXCR3 (TNR3-).

This chain's CDR3 is CSVEGAPGGAADTQYF. The chain uses TRBV29-1 and TRBJ2-3; the TCRdb call, TRBD1, lacks DNA for checking. The CDR3 runs 16 residues. Germline-derived CDR1 and CDR2 are SQVTM and ANQGSEA.